This T cell receptor beta chain is from a study of blood T cells in healthy people across ages. V was clipped by 5 bases and J by 9 bases, with 13 bases between them. This CDR3 comprises 12 residues. The germline CDR1 and CDR2 sequences are DFQATT and SNEGSKA (reference sequence). Combining a sample-barcoded 5' primer with a J-beta primer mix, a second PCR ran for about 7 to 11 cycles. TCRdb fed the 5' RACE reads into MiXCR, producing one record per CDR3 protein. Among some 750,000 distinct CDR3 sequences listed, 22% were seen once. The V call is TRBV20-1, the J call TRBJ2-2; D may correspond to TRBD1 or TRBD2 (5 bases each). The receptor was isolated from a man between 65 and 85 years old in good health. The sample consisted of blood. This chain's CDR3 is CSASLGVRELFF. The CDR3 DNA is TGCAGTGCTTCTTTGGGGGTCCGGGAGCTGTTTTTT.